This entry lists 31 T cell receptor beta chains sequenced from one sample in a study of blood T cell repertoires in COVID-19. The assay was immunoSEQ multiplex PCR, and TCRdb's table has in-frame clones only and misses some. The sample includes 200,000 to 250,000 clones, around 90% of them seen just once. The sample consisted of peripheral blood. Source of these receptors: a woman between 18 and 30 years old who had recovered from COVID-19.

The chain couples TRBV4-1 to TRBJ2-3; 8 bases match TRBD1. This CDR3 contains 15 residues. CDR1 and CDR2 from the germline V gene are MGHRA and YSYEKL. The V and J ends lost 4 bases and 4 bases, in that order; junction bases with no gene match: 7. CDR3 in amino acids: CASSPRTGQADTQYF. The CDR3, as DNA: TGCGCCAGCAGCCCCCGGACAGGGCAAGCAGATACGCAGTATTTT.

The chain links TRBV7-2 to TRBJ1-1, with 7 bases matching TRBD1. V shed 4 bases, J shed 2 bases, and the junction held 7 bases outside the gene matches. There are 15 residues in the CDR3. In germline, CDR1 is SGHTA, CDR2 FQGNSA. The CDR3 DNA reads as TGTGCCAGCAGCTCGCAGGGACAGATCAACACTGAAGCTTTCTTT. It yields the protein CASSSQGQINTEAFF.

The sample holds a few counts of this clone. This chain joins TRBV24-1 and TRBJ2-3; no definite D call. V was cut by 2 bases and J by 5 bases, with 4 bases left in between. Germline CDR1 is KGHDR and CDR2 is SFDVKD. The CDR3 is 12 amino acids. CDR3 DNA sequence: TGTGCCACCAGTGATTCCGGAGATACGCAGTATTTT. It yields the protein CATSDSGDTQYF.

The chain uses TRBV9 and TRBJ1-2; TRBD1 aligns across 9 bases. CDR1 is SGDLS, CDR2 YYNGEE, per germline. V lost 1 base and J lost 5; bases outside the gene matches: 6. This CDR3 has 15 residues. The CDR3 protein is CASSVTGGAQYGYTF. The DNA of the CDR3 is TGTGCCAGCAGCGTAACAGGGGGCGCACAATATGGCTACACCTTC.

The J gene is TRBJ2-7, the V gene TRBV6-1; possible D gene TRBD1, 6 bases. CDR3 length equals 13 residues. Germline assignment: CDR1 MNHNS and CDR2 SASEGT. V was cut by 6 bases and J by 1 base, with 10 bases left in between. The CDR3 sequence is CASRTDSSYEQYF. CDR3 bases: TGTGCCAGCAGAACGGACAGTTCCTACGAGCAGTACTTC.

The chain recombines TRBV4-3 with TRBJ2-2; no firm D call. Trimming took off 0 bases at V and 1 base at J, with 3 bases between the two ends. The CDR3 sequence is 14 residues long. Per the germline V gene, CDR1 is LGHNA and CDR2 is YSLEER. The CDR3 DNA is TGCGCCAGCAGCCAAGACCAGAACACCGGGGAGCTGTTTTTT. The encoded protein is CASSQDQNTGELFF.

This chain uses TRBV18 with TRBJ2-5; the D gene is possibly TRBD2 (6 bases). Germline lookup yields CDR1 KGHSH and CDR2 LQKENI. The CDR3 has 13 residues. V was pared by 3 bases and J by 5 bases, with 10 bases between. CDR3 loop: CASSPSSDETQYF. CDR3 sequence (DNA): TGTGCCAGCTCACCCTCTAGCGACGAGACCCAGTACTTC. The variable domain in full, with the rest retrieved from reference TRBV18 and TRBJ2-5, is NAGVMQNPRHLVRRRGQEARLRCSPMKGHSHVYWYRQLPEEGLKFMVYLQKENIIDESGMPKERFSAEFPKEGPSILRIQQVVRGDSAAYFCASSPSSDETQYFGPGTRLLVL.

This chain uses TRBV6-5 with TRBJ1-1, with D maybe TRBD1 (6 bases). Germline loops: CDR1 MNHEY, CDR2 SVGAGI. The ends were cut back, 8 bases at V and 1 base at J, with 14 bases in the middle. This CDR3 spans 14 amino acids. In DNA form, the CDR3 reads TGTGCCAGCGGCACAGGGAGTGCGAACACTGAAGCTTTCTTT. Protein sequence: CASGTGSANTEAFF.

DNA for the CDR3: TGTGCCAGCAGGGGAGCAGGGGGCGCCTACTATGGCTACACCTTC. It specifies CASRGAGGAYYGYTF. This sequence joins TRBV6-5 and TRBJ1-2, with 8 nucleotides matching TRBD1. Germline CDR1 reads MNHEY; CDR2 reads SVGAGI. Trimming at V came to 6 bases and at J to 3 bases, leaving 9 bases not matched to a gene. This CDR3 spans 15 amino acids.

The chain employs TRBV6-5 and TRBJ1-1; the D gene is possibly TRBD1 (6 bases). V was trimmed by 6 bases and J by 7 bases, leaving 18 bases between them. CDR1 is MNHEY, CDR2 SVGAGI, per germline. The CDR3 has 14 amino acids. As DNA, the CDR3 is TGTGCCAGCAGCCAACCTTCCCCGACAGGTGAAGCTTTCTTT. It encodes CASSQPSPTGEAFF.

V usage is TRBV18 and J usage is TRBJ2-7; D uncertain. The CDR3 totals 13 residues. Trimming stripped 0 bases from V and 7 bases from J, with 10 bases between. CDR1 and CDR2 from the germline V gene are KGHSH and LQKENI. The CDR3 region has the DNA TGTGCCAGCTCACCACCTTCCGTATTTGAGCAGTACTTC. Amino acid sequence: CASSPPSVFEQYF.

V is TRBV19 and J is TRBJ2-7; the match to TRBD2 covers 10 bases. Trimming at V came to 5 bases and at J to 3 bases, leaving 1 base not matched to a gene. Germline V gene data show CDR1 as LNHDA and CDR2 as SQIVND (reference sequence). This CDR3 is built from 13 residues. In DNA, the CDR3 is TGTGCCAGTAGTCGGACTAGCGGCTACGAGCAGTACTTC. Amino acids: CASSRTSGYEQYF.

This chain connects TRBV9 to TRBJ2-3; TRBD2 aligns across 12 bases. The CDR3 loop spans 15 amino acids. Unmatched junction bases numbered 9, after V lost 3 bases and J lost 10 bases. Germline V gene sequence: CDR1 SGDLS, CDR2 YYNGEE. This CDR3 reads CASSAGLAGRGAQYF. CDR3 nucleotide sequence: TGTGCCAGCAGCGCGGGACTAGCGGGTCGAGGGGCGCAGTATTTT.

The chain combines TRBV30 with TRBJ2-3; 14 bases are shared with TRBD2. V lost 5 bases and J lost 4; bases outside the gene matches: 14. Germline loops: CDR1 GTSNPN, CDR2 SVGIG (reference sequence). The CDR3 sequence is 18 residues long. In nucleotides, the CDR3 is TGTGCCTGGGCCCAGGGACTAGCGGGAGTAGAGGTGGCAGATACGCAGTATTTT. Protein: CAWAQGLAGVEVADTQYF.

The rearrangement uses TRBV19 and TRBJ1-1; 8 bases are shared with TRBD1. CDR1 is LNHDA, CDR2 SQIVND, per germline (reference sequence). V shed 4 bases, J shed 0 bases, and the junction held 4 bases outside the gene matches. The CDR3 sequence is 15 residues long. The CDR3 sequence: CASSTRTGLNTEAFF. CDR3 coding DNA: TGTGCCAGTAGTACCCGGACAGGGCTGAACACTGAAGCTTTCTTT.

The chain couples TRBV20-1 to TRBJ2-3; possible D gene TRBD2, 6 bases. Per the germline V gene, CDR1 is DFQATT and CDR2 is SNEGSKA (reference sequence). Trimming took 3 bases from V and 2 from J, leaving 9 bases between them. CDR3 length: 13 residues. The CDR3: CSASGGATDTQYF. CDR3 DNA sequence: TGCAGTGCTAGTGGCGGGGCCACAGATACGCAGTATTTT.

The chain recombines TRBV12-3 or TRBV12-4 with TRBJ2-1; D unclear. V lost 5 bases and J lost 9, with 11 bases in between. This CDR3 contains 12 residues. The CDR3 region is CASSGPGGEQFF. CDR3 DNA: TGTGCCAGCAGTGGCCCGGGTGGTGAGCAGTTCTTC.

The chain uses TRBV11-2 and TRBJ1-2, with D hard to call. Germline V lookup: CDR1 SGHAT, CDR2 FQNNGV. The CDR3 is 14 amino acids. Trimming stripped 3 bases from V and 1 base from J, with 9 bases between. CDR3 residues: CASSFFDYNYGYTF. The CDR3 nucleotides are TGTGCCAGCAGCTTTTTCGACTATAACTATGGCTACACCTTC.

This clone has only a few counts. The rearrangement links TRBV10-3 to TRBJ1-1; possible D gene TRBD1, 5 bases. CDR3 length equals 13 residues. CDR1 ENHRY and CDR2 SYGVKD come from the germline V gene. Trimming removed 7 bases from V and 8 bases from J, with 17 bases in between. The CDR3 DNA sequence: TGTGCCATCAACAAGAACGTAGGGGAAGAAGCTTTCTTT. Translated, it gives CAINKNVGEEAFF.

The chain recombines TRBV12-3 or TRBV12-4 with TRBJ1-2; D is uncertain. The germline V and J ends were trimmed by 5 bases and 9 bases, with 16 bases remaining between them. This CDR3 comprises 13 residues. The CDR3 reads CASSIPGEESYTF. The CDR3 DNA is TGTGCCAGCAGTATCCCCGGGGAGGAGAGCTACACCTTC.

J is TRBJ2-7 and V is TRBV19; D is perhaps TRBD2 (6 bases). Looked up from germline, CDR1 is LNHDA and CDR2 is SQIVND (reference sequence). V gave up 7 bases and J gave up 3 bases, with 16 bases separating them. There are 14 residues in the CDR3. CDR3: CASKRRWGDYEQYF. CDR3 in DNA: TGTGCCAGTAAGAGGAGGTGGGGGGACTACGAGCAGTACTTC.

This sequence joins TRBV2 and TRBJ2-7; TRBD1 is a possible D gene (6 bases). The CDR3 loop spans 14 amino acids. The germline V gene has CDR1 SNHLY and CDR2 FYNNEI. V gave up 3 bases and J gave up 6 bases, with 15 bases separating them. The CDR3 nucleotides read TGTGCCAGCAGTGAGGAAGGGGTGGGGGCCGAGCAGTACTTC. Protein product: CASSEEGVGAEQYF.

The chain joins TRBV5-1 to TRBJ2-1; TRBD2 agrees at 12 bases. Trimming cost V 4 bases and J 8 bases; bases outside gene matches: 7. The CDR3 is 15 amino acids. Germline V lookup: CDR1 SGHRS, CDR2 YFSETQ. The CDR3 loop reads CASSMGTSGRHEQFF. The CDR3 DNA reads as TGCGCCAGCAGCATGGGGACTAGCGGGCGCCATGAGCAGTTCTTC. Variable domain in full (rest from reference TRBV5-1 and TRBJ2-1): KAGVTQTPRYLIKTRGQQVTLSCSPISGHRSVSWYQQTPGQGLQFLFEYFSETQRNKGNFPGRFSGRQFSNSRSEMNVSTLELGDSALYLCASSMGTSGRHEQFFGPGTRLTVL.

V is TRBV7-7 and J is TRBJ2-5, with TRBD1 matching over 7 bases. CDR1 is SSHAT and CDR2 is FNYEAQ in the germline V gene (reference sequence). V lost 0 bases and J lost 0; bases outside the gene matches: 4. This CDR3 comprises 16 residues. CDR3 region: CASSLALGQNQETQYF. For the CDR3, the DNA is TGTGCCAGCAGCTTAGCGCTGGGACAGAACCAAGAGACCCAGTACTTC. The variable domain in full, completed from reference TRBV7-7 and TRBJ2-5, reads GAGVSQSPRYKVTKRGQDVTLRCDPISSHATLYWYQQALGQGPEFLTYFNYEAQPDKSGLPSDRFSAERPEGSISTLTIQRTEQRDSAMYRCASSLALGQNQETQYFGPGTRLLVL.

The gene calls are TRBV9 and TRBJ2-1; tentatively, D is TRBD2 (6 bases). The CDR3 runs to 13 residues. Between the trimmed V and J ends, which lost 7 bases and 9 bases, there was a span of 17 bases. Germline values: CDR1 SGDLS, CDR2 YYNGEE. As DNA, the CDR3 is TGTGCCAGCCTAGGCGGGGCTGAGGGTGAGCAGTTCTTC. As protein: CASLGGAEGEQFF.

The gene calls are TRBV4-3 and TRBJ2-7; D is perhaps TRBD2 (5 bases). Germline CDR1 is LGHNA and CDR2 is YSLEER. CDR3 size: 14 residues. V was pared by 8 bases and J by 3 bases, with 17 bases between. In nucleotides, the CDR3 is TGCGCCAGCTCACAATCGTCAGCGGACTACGAGCAGTACTTC. Amino acid sequence: CASSQSSADYEQYF.

Turning to this clone: Other DNA sequences in the same sample also yield this CDR3. The rearrangement links TRBV9 to TRBJ2-3; D possibly corresponds to TRBD2 (5 bases). The CDR3 sequence is 15 residues long. From germline, CDR1 is SGDLS and CDR2 YYNGEE. V was clipped by 0 bases and J by 1 base, with 9 bases between them. The CDR3 loop is CASSVVEGRTDTQYF. The CDR3 nucleotides read TGTGCCAGCAGCGTAGTAGAGGGCCGCACAGATACGCAGTATTTT. Complete variable domain (other parts from reference TRBV9 and TRBJ2-3): DSGVTQTPKHLITATGQRVTLRCSPRSGDLSVYWYQQSLDQGLQFLIQYYNGEERAKGNILERFSAQQFPDLHSELNLSSLELGDSALYFCASSVVEGRTDTQYFGPGTRLTVL.

The CDR3, as DNA: TGCACCAGCAGCCAAGAAGAAAGCGGGAGGCCTCACACCGGGGAGCTGTTTTTT. This encodes CTSSQEESGRPHTGELFF. The gene calls are TRBV1 and TRBJ2-2; no DNA check was done on the table's D call, TRBD2. TRBV1 is a pseudogene locus. This CDR3 has 18 residues.

The V gene is TRBV27, the J gene TRBJ2-2; 8 nucleotides align to TRBD2. This CDR3 has 17 residues. The trim removed 6 bases at V and 4 bases at J, leaving 13 bases unmatched. From germline, CDR1 is MNHEY and CDR2 SMNVEV (reference sequence). For the CDR3, the DNA is TGTGCCAGCAGCCTTCTTAGCGGGAAGGAGCGCACCGGGGAGCTGTTTTTT. Translation gives CASSLLSGKERTGELFF.

This chain links TRBV29-1 with TRBJ2-1; 7 bases line up with TRBD2. Germline loops: CDR1 SQVTM, CDR2 ANQGSEA. CDR3 length: 12 amino acids. The trim removed 1 base at V and 10 bases at J, leaving 4 bases unmatched. CDR3 residues: CSVEAQGGEQFF. The CDR3 region has the DNA TGCAGCGTTGAAGCCCAGGGAGGGGAGCAGTTCTTC.

As regards this clone: The same CDR3 is also encoded by other DNA sequences in this sample. The genes are TRBV19 and TRBJ2-1; D remains ambiguous. Deletions cut 3 bases from V and 0 bases from J, with 6 bases between. This CDR3 spans 14 amino acids. Germline CDR1 reads LNHDA; CDR2 reads SQIVND (reference sequence). The CDR3 nucleotides are TGTGCCAGTAGTATCGGCGGCTCCTACAATGAGCAGTTCTTC. Its protein product is CASSIGGSYNEQFF.